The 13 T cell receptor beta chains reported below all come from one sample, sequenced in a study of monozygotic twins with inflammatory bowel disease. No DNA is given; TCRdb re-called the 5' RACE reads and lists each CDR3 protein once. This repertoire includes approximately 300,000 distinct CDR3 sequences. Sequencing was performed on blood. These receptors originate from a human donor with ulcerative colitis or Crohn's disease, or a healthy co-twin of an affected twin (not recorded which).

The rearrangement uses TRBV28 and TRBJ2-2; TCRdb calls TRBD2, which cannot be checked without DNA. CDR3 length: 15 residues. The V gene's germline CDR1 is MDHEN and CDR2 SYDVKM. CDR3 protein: CASRNSGTNTGELFF.

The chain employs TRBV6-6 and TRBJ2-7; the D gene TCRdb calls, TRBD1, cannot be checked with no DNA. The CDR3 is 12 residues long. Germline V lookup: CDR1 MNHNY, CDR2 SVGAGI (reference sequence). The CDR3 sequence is CASRTGSYEQYF.

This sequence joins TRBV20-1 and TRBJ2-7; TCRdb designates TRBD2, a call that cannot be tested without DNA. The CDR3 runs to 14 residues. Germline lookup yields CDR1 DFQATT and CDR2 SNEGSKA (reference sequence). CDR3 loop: CSAILGTSGYEQYF.

The CDR3 loop is CASGIRGTSGANEQFF. The chain employs TRBV12-3 or TRBV12-4 and TRBJ2-1; TCRdb proposes TRBD2, but this gene call is untestable without DNA. The CDR3 is made up of 16 amino acids.

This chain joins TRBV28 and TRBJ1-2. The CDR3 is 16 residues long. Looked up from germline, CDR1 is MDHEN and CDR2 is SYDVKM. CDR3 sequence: CASSSKRGPWGKGYTF.

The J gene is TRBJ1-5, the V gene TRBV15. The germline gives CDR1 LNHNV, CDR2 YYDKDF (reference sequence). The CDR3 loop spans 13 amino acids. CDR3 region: CATSRDPHQPQHF.

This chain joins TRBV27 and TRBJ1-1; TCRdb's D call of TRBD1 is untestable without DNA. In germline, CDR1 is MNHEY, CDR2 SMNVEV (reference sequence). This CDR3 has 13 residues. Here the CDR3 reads CASSFIGGTEAFF.

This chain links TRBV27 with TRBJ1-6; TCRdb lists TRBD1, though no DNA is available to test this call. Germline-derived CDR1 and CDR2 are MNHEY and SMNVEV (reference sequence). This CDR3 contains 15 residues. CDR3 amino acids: CASSLSQGRNSPLHF.

The CDR3: CSAQTGTRENIQYF. The V and J genes are TRBV20-1 and TRBJ2-4; TCRdb designates TRBD2, a call that cannot be tested without DNA. CDR1 is DFQATT, CDR2 SNEGSKA, per germline (reference sequence). CDR3 size: 14 residues.

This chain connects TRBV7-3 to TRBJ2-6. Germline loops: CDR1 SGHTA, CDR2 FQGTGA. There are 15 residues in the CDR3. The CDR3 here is CASAVGYSGANVLTF.

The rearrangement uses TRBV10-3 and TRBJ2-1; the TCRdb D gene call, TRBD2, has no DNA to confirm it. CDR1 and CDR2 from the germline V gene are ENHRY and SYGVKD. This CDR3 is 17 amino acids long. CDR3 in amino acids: CAISERPAGGLNNEQFF.

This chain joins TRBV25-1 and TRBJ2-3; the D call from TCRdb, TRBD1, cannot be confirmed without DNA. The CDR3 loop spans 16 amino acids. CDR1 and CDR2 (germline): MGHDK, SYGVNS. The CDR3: CASRDNTGTRTDTQYF.

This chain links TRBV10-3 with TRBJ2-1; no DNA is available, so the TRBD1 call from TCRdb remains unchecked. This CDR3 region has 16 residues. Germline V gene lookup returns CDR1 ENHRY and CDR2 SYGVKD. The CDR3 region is CAIRKEGAGVYNEQFF.